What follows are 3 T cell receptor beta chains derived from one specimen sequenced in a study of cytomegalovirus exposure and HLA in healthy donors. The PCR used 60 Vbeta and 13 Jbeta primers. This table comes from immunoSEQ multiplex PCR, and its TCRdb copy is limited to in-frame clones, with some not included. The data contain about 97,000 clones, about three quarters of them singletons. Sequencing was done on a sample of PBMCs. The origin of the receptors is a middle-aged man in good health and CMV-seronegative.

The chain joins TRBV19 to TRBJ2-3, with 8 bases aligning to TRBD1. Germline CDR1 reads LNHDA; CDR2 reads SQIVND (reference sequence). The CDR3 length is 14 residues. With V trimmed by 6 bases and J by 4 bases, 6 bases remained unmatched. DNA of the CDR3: TGTGCCAGTAGGGACAGGGTAGGGTCAGATACGCAGTATTTT. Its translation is CASRDRVGSDTQYF. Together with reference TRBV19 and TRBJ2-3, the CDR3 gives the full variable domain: DGGITQSPKYLFRKEGQNVTLSCEQNLNHDAMYWYRQDPGQGLRLIYYSQIVNDFQKGDIAEGYSVSREKKESFPLTVTSAQKNPTAFYLCASRDRVGSDTQYFGPGTRLTVL.

CDR3 DNA: TGTGCCACCAGCAGAGACCCGGGACTAGCGGGGGGCACAGATACGCAGTATTTT. This sequence encodes CATSRDPGLAGGTDTQYF. This chain connects TRBV15 to TRBJ2-3; 14 positions agree with TRBD2. V lost 0 bases and J lost 1; bases outside the gene matches: 3. Germline CDR1 LNHNV, CDR2 YYDKDF (reference sequence). The CDR3 has 18 residues. The variable domain in full, completed from reference TRBV15 and TRBJ2-3, reads DAMVIQNPRYQVTQFGKPVTLSCSQTLNHNVMYWYQQKSSQAPKLLFHYYDKDFNNEADTPDNFQSRRPNTSFCFLDIRSPGLGDTAMYLCATSRDPGLAGGTDTQYFGPGTRLTVL.

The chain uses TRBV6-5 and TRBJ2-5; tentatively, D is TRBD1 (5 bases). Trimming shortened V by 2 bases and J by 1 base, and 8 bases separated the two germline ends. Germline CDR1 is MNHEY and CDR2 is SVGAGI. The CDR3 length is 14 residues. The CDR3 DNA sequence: TGTGCCAGCAGTTACCCAGACAGCCAAGAGACCCAGTACTTC. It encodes CASSYPDSQETQYF.